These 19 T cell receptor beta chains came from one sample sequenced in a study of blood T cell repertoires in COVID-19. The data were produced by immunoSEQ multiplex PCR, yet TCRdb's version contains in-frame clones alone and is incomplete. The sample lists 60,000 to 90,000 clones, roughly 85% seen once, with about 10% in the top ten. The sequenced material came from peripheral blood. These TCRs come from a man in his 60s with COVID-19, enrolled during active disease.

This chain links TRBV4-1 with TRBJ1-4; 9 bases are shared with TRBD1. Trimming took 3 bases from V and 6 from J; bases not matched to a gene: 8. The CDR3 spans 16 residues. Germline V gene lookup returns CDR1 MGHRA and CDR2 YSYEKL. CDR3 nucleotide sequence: TGCGCCAGCAGCCAGAGGGGGACAGGGTCCCATGAAAAACTGTTTTTT. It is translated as CASSQRGTGSHEKLFF.

CDR3 sequence: CASSKTGDGYTF. The CDR3 nucleotides are TGTGCCAGCAGTAAGACAGGAGACGGCTACACCTTC. The V call is TRBV6-2 or TRBV6-3, the J call TRBJ1-2; D perhaps matches TRBD1 (6 bases). The germline V gene has CDR1 MNHEY and CDR2 SVGEGT. The CDR3 spans 12 residues. V was clipped by 5 bases and J by 8 bases, with 12 bases between them.

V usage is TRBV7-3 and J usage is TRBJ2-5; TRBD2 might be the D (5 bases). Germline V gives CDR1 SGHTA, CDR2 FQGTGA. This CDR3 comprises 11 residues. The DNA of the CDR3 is TGTTCCGAATGTAGCGCGCAGACCCAGTACTTC. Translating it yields CSECSAQTQYF.

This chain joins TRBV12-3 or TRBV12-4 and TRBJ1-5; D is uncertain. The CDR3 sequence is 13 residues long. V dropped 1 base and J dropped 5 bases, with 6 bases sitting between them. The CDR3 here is CASSLGVHQPQHF. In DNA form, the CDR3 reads TGTGCCAGCAGTTTAGGCGTTCATCAGCCCCAGCATTTT.

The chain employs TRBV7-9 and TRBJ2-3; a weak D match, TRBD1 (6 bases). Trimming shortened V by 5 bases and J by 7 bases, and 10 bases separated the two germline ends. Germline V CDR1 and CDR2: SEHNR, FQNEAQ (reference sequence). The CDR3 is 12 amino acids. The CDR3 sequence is CASSLQGNTQYF. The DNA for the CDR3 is TGTGCCAGCAGCCTACAGGGTAATACGCAGTATTTT.

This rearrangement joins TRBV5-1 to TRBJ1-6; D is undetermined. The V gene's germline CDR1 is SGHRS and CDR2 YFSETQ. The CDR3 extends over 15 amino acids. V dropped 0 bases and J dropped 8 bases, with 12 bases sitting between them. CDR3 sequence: CASSLGLSPHSPLHF. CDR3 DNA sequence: TGCGCCAGCAGCTTGGGACTCTCTCCTCATTCACCCCTCCACTTT. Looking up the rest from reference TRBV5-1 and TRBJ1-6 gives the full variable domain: KAGVTQTPRYLIKTRGQQVTLSCSPISGHRSVSWYQQTPGQGLQFLFEYFSETQRNKGNFPGRFSGRQFSNSRSEMNVSTLELGDSALYLCASSLGLSPHSPLHFGNGTRLTVT.

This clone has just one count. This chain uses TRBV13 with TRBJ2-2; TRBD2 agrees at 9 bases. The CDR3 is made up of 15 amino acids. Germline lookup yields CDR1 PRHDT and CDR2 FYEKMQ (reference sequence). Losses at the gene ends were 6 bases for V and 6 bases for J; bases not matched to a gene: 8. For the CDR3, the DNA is TGTGCCAGCAGGGTACTAGCGGGTGAGCCCGGGGAGCTGTTTTTT. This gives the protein CASRVLAGEPGELFF.

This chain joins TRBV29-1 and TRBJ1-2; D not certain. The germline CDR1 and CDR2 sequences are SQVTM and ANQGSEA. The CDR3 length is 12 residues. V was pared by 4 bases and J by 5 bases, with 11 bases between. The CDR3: CSVAYSQYGYTF. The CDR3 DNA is TGCAGCGTTGCATACAGCCAATATGGCTACACCTTC.

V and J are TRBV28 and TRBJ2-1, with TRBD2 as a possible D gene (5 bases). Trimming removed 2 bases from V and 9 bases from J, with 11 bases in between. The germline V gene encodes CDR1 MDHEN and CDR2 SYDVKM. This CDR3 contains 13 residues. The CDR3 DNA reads TGTGCCAGCAGTTTAAACTCACGGGGTGAGCAGTTCTTC. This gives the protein CASSLNSRGEQFF.

As DNA, the CDR3 is TGCAGCGTTGGGGACAGGCCCCCCTACGAGCAGTACTTC. It is translated as CSVGDRPPYEQYF. The chain combines TRBV29-1 with TRBJ2-7, with 8 bases fitting TRBD1. V was pared by 4 bases and J by 2 bases, with 4 bases of the junction left unmatched. The CDR3 covers 13 residues. Germline V lookup: CDR1 SQVTM, CDR2 ANQGSEA.

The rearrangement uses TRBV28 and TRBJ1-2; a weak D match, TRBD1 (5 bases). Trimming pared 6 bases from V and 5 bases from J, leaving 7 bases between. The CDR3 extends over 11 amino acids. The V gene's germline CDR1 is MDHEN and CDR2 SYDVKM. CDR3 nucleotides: TGTGCCAGCAGGGGGCCTTATGGCTACACCTTC. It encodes CASRGPYGYTF.

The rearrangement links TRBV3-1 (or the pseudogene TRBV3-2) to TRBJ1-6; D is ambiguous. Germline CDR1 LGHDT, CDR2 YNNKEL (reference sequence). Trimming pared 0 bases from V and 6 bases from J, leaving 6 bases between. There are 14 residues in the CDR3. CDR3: CASSQDSGNSPLHF. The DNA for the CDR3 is TGTGCCAGCAGCCAAGATTCCGGTAATTCACCCCTCCACTTT.

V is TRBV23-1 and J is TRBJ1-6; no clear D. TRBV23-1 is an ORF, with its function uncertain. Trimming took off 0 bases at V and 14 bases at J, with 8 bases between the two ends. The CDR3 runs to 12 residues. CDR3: CASSQSRSTLHF. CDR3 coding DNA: TGCGCCAGCAGTCAATCGCGGTCAACCCTCCACTTT.

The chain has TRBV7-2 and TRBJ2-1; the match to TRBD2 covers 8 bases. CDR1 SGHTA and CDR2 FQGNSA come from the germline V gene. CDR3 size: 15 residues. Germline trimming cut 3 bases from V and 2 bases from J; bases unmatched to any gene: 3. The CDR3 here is CASSFTSGAYNEQFF. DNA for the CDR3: TGTGCCAGCAGCTTCACTAGCGGAGCCTACAATGAGCAGTTCTTC. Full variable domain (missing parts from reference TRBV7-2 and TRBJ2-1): GAGVSQSPSNKVTEKGKDVELRCDPISGHTALYWYRQSLGQGLEFLIYFQGNSAPDKSGLPSDRFSAERTGGSVSTLTIQRTQQEDSAVYLCASSFTSGAYNEQFFGPGTRLTVL.

The CDR3 spells CASSTATGGADTQYF. Written as DNA, the CDR3 is TGTGCCAGCAGCACCGCCACAGGGGGCGCAGATACGCAGTATTTT. The genes are TRBV6-5 and TRBJ2-3, with 9 bases lining up with TRBD1. This CDR3 is 15 amino acids long. The germline V gene has CDR1 MNHEY and CDR2 SVGAGI. The V gene end was trimmed by 6 bases and the J gene end by 4 bases; junction bases not matched to a gene: 8.

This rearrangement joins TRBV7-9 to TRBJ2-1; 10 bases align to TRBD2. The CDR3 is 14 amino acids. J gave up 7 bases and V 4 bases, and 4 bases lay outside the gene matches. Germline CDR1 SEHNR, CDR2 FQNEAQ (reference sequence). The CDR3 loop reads CASSYLAGANEQFF. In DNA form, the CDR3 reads TGTGCCAGCAGCTACCTAGCGGGAGCGAATGAGCAGTTCTTC.

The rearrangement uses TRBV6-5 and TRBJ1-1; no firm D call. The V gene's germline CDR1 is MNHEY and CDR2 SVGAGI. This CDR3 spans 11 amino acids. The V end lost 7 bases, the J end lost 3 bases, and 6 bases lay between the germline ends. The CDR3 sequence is CASIPDTEAFF. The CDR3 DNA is TGTGCCAGCATACCGGACACTGAAGCTTTCTTT.

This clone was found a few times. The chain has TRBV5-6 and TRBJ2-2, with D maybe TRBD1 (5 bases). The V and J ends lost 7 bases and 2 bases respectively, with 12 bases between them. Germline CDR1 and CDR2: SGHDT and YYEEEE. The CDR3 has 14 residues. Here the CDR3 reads CASRRGVNTGELFF. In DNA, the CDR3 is TGTGCCAGCCGAAGGGGCGTAAACACCGGGGAGCTGTTTTTT.

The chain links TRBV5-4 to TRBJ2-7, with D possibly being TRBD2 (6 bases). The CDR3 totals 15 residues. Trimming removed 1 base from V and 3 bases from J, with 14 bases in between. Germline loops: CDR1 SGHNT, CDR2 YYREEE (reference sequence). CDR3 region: CASSLSPGSYYEQYF. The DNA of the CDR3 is TGTGCCAGCAGCTTGTCTCCCGGGAGTTACTACGAGCAGTACTTC.